The clone carrying this TCR beta chain was seen a few times. The data belong to a study of T cells of healthy individuals. TCRdb analysed the 5' RACE reads with MiXCR anew, one entry per CDR3 protein. The sample contains approximately 50,000 distinct CDR3 sequences, about 14% of which appear only once. The CDR3 runs to 13 residues. The V end lost 6 bases, the J end lost 4 bases, and 12 bases lay between the germline ends. The germline gives CDR1 SNHLY, CDR2 FYNNEI. The chain couples TRBV2 to TRBJ1-1; D might be TRBD1 (5 bases). This clonotype was sampled from a human donor in good health. CDR3 residues: CASSPREVTEAFF. The CDR3 region has the DNA TGTGCCAGCAGCCCCAGGGAAGTCACTGAAGCTTTCTTT. Supplemented by reference TRBV2 and TRBJ1-1, the full variable domain reads EPEVTQTPSHQVTQMGQEVILRCVPISNHLYFYWYRQILGQKVEFLVSFYNNEISEKSEIFDDQFSVERPDGSNFTLKIRSTKLEDSAMYFCASSPREVTEAFFGQGTRLTVV.